This TCR beta chain came from a study of blood T cell repertoires in COVID-19. For the study at large: Acute and convalescent COVID-19 samples came from the United States, Italy and Spain.

The germline V and J ends were trimmed by 6 bases and 0 bases, with 14 bases remaining between them. The CDR3 is 15 amino acids. Germline V gene data show CDR1 as MDHEN and CDR2 as SYDVKM. Original methodology: From reference gene primer amplification, estimates of nucleated cell counts were derived. Sequencing used immunoSEQ multiplex PCR; TCRdb keeps in-frame clones, though not all of them. The D gene and trimming were derived from the DNA, and the V and J assignments and clone size from that table. The sample has around 300,000 clones; around nine tenths are singletons. This TCR derives from a woman aged 40-49 years who had recovered from COVID-19. The J gene is TRBJ1-2, the V gene TRBV28, with D tentatively TRBD1 (5 bases). Material for sequencing was PBMCs or T cells enriched from blood (not recorded which). The CDR3 region is CASRGGRVPNYGYTF. The CDR3 nucleotides are TGTGCCAGCAGGGGCGGCAGGGTCCCTAACTATGGCTACACCTTC.